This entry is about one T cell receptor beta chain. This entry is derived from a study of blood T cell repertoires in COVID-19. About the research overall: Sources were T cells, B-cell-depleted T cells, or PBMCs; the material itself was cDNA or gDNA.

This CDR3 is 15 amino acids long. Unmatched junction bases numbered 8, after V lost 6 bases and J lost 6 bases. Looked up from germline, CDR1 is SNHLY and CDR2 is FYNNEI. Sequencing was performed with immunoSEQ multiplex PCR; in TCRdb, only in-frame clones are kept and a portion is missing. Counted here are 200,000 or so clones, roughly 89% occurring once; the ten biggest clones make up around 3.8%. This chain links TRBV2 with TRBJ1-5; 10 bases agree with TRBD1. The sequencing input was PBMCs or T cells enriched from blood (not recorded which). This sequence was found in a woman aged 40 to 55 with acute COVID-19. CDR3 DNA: TGTGCCAGCAGGCCAGACAGGGGGCGAGGTCAGCCCCAGCATTTT. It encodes CASRPDRGRGQPQHF.